This entry lists 14 T cell receptor beta chains sequenced from one sample in a study of shared clonotypes between healthy human individuals. Sequencing used immunoSEQ multiplex PCR; TCRdb keeps in-frame clones, though not all of them. The sample includes around 600,000 clones, about 95% seen only once; the top ten take 0.11%. Only CD45RO-negative cells positively selected for CCR7 counted as naive CD8 cells, so terminally differentiated effector memory CD45RA+ cells were excluded. Material: naive CD8+ T cells sorted from blood. The receptor source for this set is a woman aged 25 to 39 in good health.

This rearrangement joins TRBV6-4 to TRBJ2-7; 8 bases map to TRBD2. Per germline, CDR1 MRHNA and CDR2 SNTAGT. Trimming at V came to 7 bases and at J to 3 bases, leaving 2 bases not matched to a gene. This CDR3 region has 12 residues. CDR3 coding DNA: TGTGCCAGCACGACTAGCGTCTACGAGCAGTACTTC. This gives the protein CASTTSVYEQYF.

This chain joins TRBV5-6 and TRBJ2-7; weak D call: TRBD1 (6 bases). The V and J ends lost 4 bases and 3 bases respectively, with 20 bases between them. The CDR3 contains 16 residues. The germline CDR1 and CDR2 sequences are SGHDT and YYEEEE. The CDR3: CASSTDSWGQGYEQYF. Written as DNA, the CDR3 is TGTGCCAGCAGCACGGACAGCTGGGGGCAGGGCTACGAGCAGTACTTC.

The chain couples TRBV6-1 to TRBJ2-7; the match to TRBD1 covers 10 bases. Germline values: CDR1 MNHNS, CDR2 SASEGT. The CDR3 totals 13 residues. J lost 3 bases, V lost 7 bases, and 3 bases had no gene match. The CDR3 nucleotides are TGTGCCAGCACTTGGACAGGGGGCTACGAGCAGTACTTC. This translates into CASTWTGGYEQYF.

The V call is TRBV28, the J call TRBJ2-7, with D hard to call. There are 12 residues in the CDR3. CDR1 and CDR2 from the germline V gene are MDHEN and SYDVKM. V was clipped by 3 bases and J by 2 bases, with 5 bases between them. The CDR3, as DNA: TGTGCCAGCAGTTTTCGCACCTACGAGCAGTACTTC. This sequence encodes CASSFRTYEQYF.

The chain recombines TRBV5-8 with TRBJ2-7; the match to TRBD1 covers 8 bases. The CDR3 covers 13 residues. Per the germline V gene, CDR1 is SGHTS and CDR2 is YDEGEE. V shed 3 bases and J 5 bases; nucleotides not matched to a gene: 4. In DNA, the CDR3 is TGTGCCAGCAGCTCAGGGGGCCCGGACGAGCAGTACTTC. This encodes CASSSGGPDEQYF.

The chain is built from TRBV9 and TRBJ2-6; D is perhaps TRBD1 (5 bases). V was trimmed by 5 bases and J by 1 base, leaving 10 bases between them. CDR1 and CDR2 from the germline V gene are SGDLS and YYNGEE. The CDR3 loop spans 15 amino acids. This chain's CDR3 is CASRQDHSGANVLTF. The CDR3 nucleotides are TGTGCCAGCAGACAGGATCATTCTGGGGCCAACGTCCTGACTTTC.

The chain combines TRBV28 with TRBJ2-7; 7 bases fit TRBD1. Germline loops: CDR1 MDHEN, CDR2 SYDVKM. The CDR3 runs 16 residues. V dropped 3 bases and J dropped 2; count of bases not matched to a gene: 10. Written as DNA, the CDR3 is TGTGCCAGCAGTTTGGAACAGGGGCCCGGTGCCTACGAGCAGTACTTC. The encoded protein is CASSLEQGPGAYEQYF.

This clone was seen once. The rearrangement uses TRBV28 and TRBJ1-4; 9 bases match TRBD1. The CDR3 spans 18 residues. J lost 3 bases, V lost 1 base, and 9 bases had no gene match. Germline CDR1 and CDR2: MDHEN and SYDVKM. The CDR3 DNA is TGTGCCAGCAGTTTATATAACGGACAGGGGTGGTCTAATGAAAAACTGTTTTTT. Its protein product is CASSLYNGQGWSNEKLFF.

The count of this clone is one. The chain employs TRBV4-1 and TRBJ1-5; a possible D gene is TRBD1 (6 bases). Germline CDR1 is MGHRA and CDR2 is YSYEKL. Trimming shortened V by 10 bases and J by 1 base, and 17 bases separated the two germline ends. The CDR3 totals 15 residues. In nucleotides, the CDR3 is TGCGCCACACAAGGGGACACAGGGAGCAATCAGCCCCAGCATTTT. This sequence encodes CATQGDTGSNQPQHF.

V gene TRBV4-1 combines with J gene TRBJ2-7, with D uncertain. The V and J ends lost 3 bases and 0 bases respectively, with 12 bases between them. The CDR3 covers 15 residues. Looked up from germline, CDR1 is MGHRA and CDR2 is YSYEKL. CDR3 sequence reads: CASSHGPQSSYEQYF. The CDR3 DNA follows: TGCGCCAGCAGCCATGGACCCCAGAGCTCCTACGAGCAGTACTTC.

V gene TRBV6-1 combines with J gene TRBJ1-3; D ambiguous. Germline assignment: CDR1 MNHNS and CDR2 SASEGT. V was clipped by 0 bases and J by 0 bases, with 15 bases between them. This CDR3 is built from 18 residues. The CDR3 loop reads CASSEAPAWADSGNTIYF. DNA for the CDR3: TGTGCCAGCAGTGAAGCGCCAGCCTGGGCCGACTCTGGAAACACCATATATTTT.

The J gene is TRBJ2-7, the V gene TRBV6-6, with D possibly being TRBD1 (6 bases). Germline loops: CDR1 MNHNY, CDR2 SVGAGI (reference sequence). The V gene lost 7 bases and the J gene lost 11 bases, with 18 bases spanning the gap. The length of the CDR3 is 12 residues. The CDR3 spells CASTAEGDEEYF. The CDR3 DNA sequence: TGTGCCAGCACCGCTGAGGGGGATGAAGAGTACTTC.

This sequence joins TRBV14 and TRBJ1-3; the D gene is possibly TRBD1 (5 bases). V was pared by 3 bases and J by 0 bases, with 12 bases between. The CDR3 totals 16 residues. The V gene's germline CDR1 is SGHDN and CDR2 FVKESK. The CDR3 DNA follows: TGTGCCAGCAGCCAGGGACTCTCATCCTCTGGAAACACCATATATTTT. Translation gives CASSQGLSSSGNTIYF.

Only one count was recorded for this clone. The J gene is TRBJ1-2, the V gene TRBV4-1, with D hard to call. This CDR3 has 15 amino acids. The ends were cut back, 1 base at V and 6 bases at J, with 15 bases in the middle. Germline V gene sequence: CDR1 MGHRA, CDR2 YSYEKL. The CDR3 region is CASSQGRNPTDGYTF. CDR3 in DNA: TGCGCCAGCAGCCAAGGAAGGAACCCTACGGATGGCTACACCTTC.